Following are 22 T cell receptor beta chains from one sample sequenced in a study of CD8 T cells in ankylosing spondylitis. Whole-study findings and limits: Characteristic, it appeared, of ankylosing spondylitis blood was a TCR beta motif of roughly eight highly homologous variants.

In TCRdb, the 5' RACE reads were re-called with MiXCR into one record per CDR3 protein. The sample holds about 500,000 distinct CDR3 sequences, approximately 5.3% seen once. Antigens for these TCRs are unknown. Sequencing was done on a sample of blood, either unsorted or a sorted T cell fraction (not recorded which). Receptors were obtained from a male donor with ankylosing spondylitis.

This clonotype was detected many times. V usage is TRBV9 and J usage is TRBJ2-7; TRBD2 might be the D (6 bases). The germline gives CDR1 SGDLS, CDR2 YYNGEE. This CDR3 has 14 residues. V shed 0 bases and J shed 3 bases, with 10 bases lying between them. The CDR3 protein is CASSVGISGYEQYF. CDR3 bases: TGTGCCAGCAGCGTAGGTATTAGCGGCTACGAGCAGTACTTC.

There are many counts of this clonotype. The genes are TRBV27 and TRBJ2-2, with D tentatively TRBD1 or TRBD2 (5 bases each). The germline V gene has CDR1 MNHEY and CDR2 SMNVEV (reference sequence). V was clipped by 10 bases and J by 4 bases, with 16 bases between them. The CDR3 is 14 amino acids. This CDR3 reads CATSLGVFTGELFF. For the CDR3, the DNA is TGTGCCACCTCCTTGGGGGTCTTCACCGGGGAGCTGTTTTTT.

CDR3 protein: CASSLRAWVGRTGELFF. The CDR3 bases are TGTGCCAGCAGTTTACGCGCGTGGGTAGGGCGAACCGGGGAGCTGTTTTTT. The chain carries TRBV27 and TRBJ2-2, with D unclear. V lost 2 bases, J lost 5 bases, and 18 bases lay in between. This CDR3 comprises 17 residues. Germline V gene sequence: CDR1 MNHEY, CDR2 SMNVEV (reference sequence).

This clonotype was observed at least ten times. V and J are TRBV4-1 and TRBJ2-1; maybe TRBD2 (6 bases). This CDR3 contains 21 residues. The V end lost 0 bases, the J end lost 1 base, and 25 bases lay between the germline ends. CDR1 and CDR2 from the germline V gene are MGHRA and YSYEKL. The CDR3 here is CASSQDPPASSSDSSYNEQFF. The CDR3 DNA reads TGCGCCAGCAGCCAAGATCCCCCCGCTTCATCTAGCGACTCTTCCTACAATGAGCAGTTCTTC.

In its sample, this clonotype was seen many times. This chain uses TRBV7-2 with TRBJ1-1, with D possibly being TRBD1 (5 bases). The CDR3 sequence is 13 residues long. Germline V lookup: CDR1 SGHTA, CDR2 FQGNSA. V was cut by 5 bases and J by 6 bases, with 13 bases left in between. Here the CDR3 DNA reads TGTGCCAGCAGCACTAGGGGCAGCGCTGAAGCTTTCTTT. Translated, it gives CASSTRGSAEAFF.

This clonotype was detected only once. This chain connects TRBV18 to TRBJ2-1, with D unclear. The CDR3 totals 14 residues. Trimming removed 3 bases at V and 6 bases at J, with 12 bases between. Looked up from germline, CDR1 is KGHSH and CDR2 is LQKENI. The CDR3 region is CASSPVIVTNEQFF. Written as DNA, the CDR3 is TGTGCCAGCTCACCTGTTATTGTCACCAATGAGCAGTTCTTC.

This chain uses TRBV6-5 with TRBJ1-1; D remains unclear. There are 14 residues in the CDR3. Trimming took 0 bases from V and 11 from J, leaving 16 bases between them. The germline gives CDR1 MNHEY, CDR2 SVGAGI. The CDR3 DNA is TGTGCCAGCAGTTACTCCCCTGGCACCGCGGGGGCTTTCTTT. Protein: CASSYSPGTAGAFF.

This clonotype came up many times. The chain combines TRBV12-3 or TRBV12-4 with TRBJ2-1; 8 bases are shared with TRBD1. This CDR3 is built from 14 residues. With V trimmed by 7 bases and J by 4 bases, 6 bases remained unmatched. CDR3 amino acids: CASTGTGDYNEQFF. Written as DNA, the CDR3 is TGTGCCAGCACCGGGACAGGCGATTACAATGAGCAGTTCTTC.

This chain links TRBV20-1 with TRBJ2-3; D may correspond to TRBD1 or TRBD2 (5 bases each). Germline V gene data show CDR1 as DFQATT and CDR2 as SNEGSKA (reference sequence). Trimming stripped 6 bases from V and 2 bases from J, with 18 bases between. The length of the CDR3 is 15 residues. DNA of the CDR3: TGCAGTGCCGAGGGGATCCCCCGATCCACAGATACGCAGTATTTT. It translates to CSAEGIPRSTDTQYF.

This clonotype was counted many times. The chain employs TRBV19 and TRBJ1-5; D is ambiguous. Deletions cut 5 bases from V and 7 bases from J, with 15 bases between. The CDR3 spans 14 residues. Per germline, CDR1 LNHDA and CDR2 SQIVND (reference sequence). The chain's CDR3 is CASSEGKAYQPQHF. The CDR3 DNA follows: TGTGCCAGTAGTGAAGGGAAGGCCTACCAGCCCCAGCATTTT. The full variable domain, completed using reference TRBV19 and TRBJ1-5, is DGGITQSPKYLFRKEGQNVTLSCEQNLNHDAMYWYRQDPGQGLRLIYYSQIVNDFQKGDIAEGYSVSREKKESFPLTVTSAQKNPTAFYLCASSEGKAYQPQHFGDGTRLSIL.

This clonotype was observed at least ten times. The J gene is TRBJ2-1, the V gene TRBV24-1; D not resolved. The germline gives CDR1 KGHDR, CDR2 SFDVKD. The CDR3 totals 11 residues. Trimming shortened V by 3 bases and J by 10 bases, and 6 bases separated the two germline ends. The CDR3, as DNA: TGTGCCACCAGTGATCGAGTGGAGCAGTTCTTC. Translating it yields CATSDRVEQFF.

This clonotype has just a few counts. The chain combines TRBV20-1 with TRBJ2-3, with D possibly TRBD2 on 6 matching bases. This CDR3 region has 15 residues. Germline CDR1 is DFQATT and CDR2 is SNEGSKA (reference sequence). Trimming left V 3 bases short and J 5 bases short, with 18 bases between. This CDR3 is CSARRFGRELDTQYF. The CDR3 DNA sequence: TGCAGTGCTAGGCGTTTCGGCCGGGAGCTAGATACGCAGTATTTT.

This clonotype was detected many times. The V gene is TRBV5-1, the J gene TRBJ2-7; D ambiguous. There are 16 residues in the CDR3. V was clipped by 4 bases and J by 3 bases, with 20 bases between them. Per germline, CDR1 SGHRS and CDR2 YFSETQ. CDR3 sequence reads: CASSTVPLRVGYEQYF. The CDR3 DNA follows: TGCGCCAGCAGCACAGTCCCCCTCCGGGTTGGCTACGAGCAGTACTTC. Looking up the rest from reference TRBV5-1 and TRBJ2-7 gives the full variable domain: KAGVTQTPRYLIKTRGQQVTLSCSPISGHRSVSWYQQTPGQGLQFLFEYFSETQRNKGNFPGRFSGRQFSNSRSEMNVSTLELGDSALYLCASSTVPLRVGYEQYFGPGTRLTVT.

This clonotype was counted ten times or more. J is TRBJ2-7 and V is TRBV20-1, with D possibly being TRBD2 (5 bases). The CDR3 spans 12 residues. The V gene's germline CDR1 is DFQATT and CDR2 SNEGSKA (reference sequence). Trimming left V 3 bases short and J 3 bases short, with 9 bases between. CDR3 sequence (DNA): TGCAGTGCTAGTCGGGGTTACTACGAGCAGTACTTC. This sequence encodes CSASRGYYEQYF.

The CDR3 loop is CASSLDLYYEQYF. The CDR3 DNA is TGTGCCAGCAGCTTGGACCTATACTACGAGCAGTACTTC. The chain carries TRBV5-6 and TRBJ2-7; no definite D call. The CDR3 covers 13 residues. The germline V gene encodes CDR1 SGHDT and CDR2 YYEEEE. The V end lost 0 bases, the J end lost 3 bases, and 7 bases lay between the germline ends.

This clonotype was detected once. Given a much more abundant clone one base away, this may be a read error. V usage is TRBV24-1 and J usage is TRBJ2-1, with D uncertain. This CDR3 spans 15 amino acids. Germline V gene data show CDR1 as KGHDR and CDR2 as SFDVKD. CDR3 DNA: TGTGCCACCTCAAGTTTACCGAGCTCCTACACTGAGCAGTTCTTC. The encoded protein is CATSSLPSSYTEQFF.

This clonotype has only one observation. Since a much larger clone is just one base distant, this may be a read error. This chain links TRBV29-1 with TRBJ2-7; D is possibly TRBD1 (6 bases). The CDR3 length is 12 residues. CDR1 and CDR2 from the germline V gene are SQVTM and ANQGSEA. V gave up 7 bases and J gave up 6 bases, with 16 bases separating them. The CDR3 coding sequence is TGCAGCGCCACCACTGTAGGGGGCGAGCAGTACTTC. Translation: CSATTVGGEQYF.

This clonotype was seen only a few times. V gene TRBV24-1 combines with J gene TRBJ2-2; no clear D. CDR3 length: 15 residues. The germline CDR1 and CDR2 sequences are KGHDR and SFDVKD. Trimming shortened V by 6 bases and J by 9 bases, and 19 bases separated the two germline ends. Written as DNA, the CDR3 is TGTGCCACCAGTTATGATTCCAATCGAGGCCGGGAGCTGTTTTTT. Amino acids: CATSYDSNRGRELFF.

The sample holds a few counts of this clonotype. The genes are TRBV7-2 and TRBJ2-3, with D perhaps TRBD1 or TRBD2 (6 bases each). The CDR3 has 16 amino acids. CDR1 and CDR2 (germline): SGHTA, FQGNSA. V shed 3 bases and J shed 3 bases, with 16 bases lying between them. As DNA, the CDR3 is TGTGCCAGCAGCTTCTACAGGGCGGGGACGACAGATACGCAGTATTTT. Protein: CASSFYRAGTTDTQYF.

Many counts were recorded for this clonotype. V is TRBV6-5 and J is TRBJ2-7; D not certain. Germline loops: CDR1 MNHEY, CDR2 SVGAGI. There are 16 residues in the CDR3. The V and J ends lost 0 bases and 2 bases respectively, with 14 bases between them. This chain's CDR3 is CASSYSISARAYEQYF. CDR3 in DNA: TGTGCCAGCAGTTACTCGATTTCGGCCAGAGCCTACGAGCAGTACTTC.

In its sample, this clonotype was seen many times. The V and J genes are TRBV6-1 and TRBJ1-2; TRBD1 matches at 9 bases. This CDR3 spans 13 amino acids. The junction had 10 bases not matched to a gene; V was cut back by 6 bases and J by 11 bases. CDR1 MNHNS and CDR2 SASEGT come from the germline V gene. CDR3 bases: TGTGCCAGCAGAACCCCCGGGACAGGGACGTACACCTTC. Its translation is CASRTPGTGTYTF.

Many counts were recorded for this clonotype. The genes are TRBV4-2 and TRBJ2-7; weak D call: TRBD2 (5 bases). The germline CDR1 and CDR2 sequences are LGHNA and YNFKEQ. The CDR3 is made up of 15 amino acids. V lost 0 bases and J 2 bases, leaving 11 bases between the germline ends. The CDR3 nucleotides read TGTGCCAGCAGCCAAGAGGGGAGTTGGGCCTACGAGCAGTACTTC. It translates to CASSQEGSWAYEQYF.